The T cell receptor (beta chain) described here comes from a study of T cell repertoires in cytomegalovirus infection. Looking at the study overall: Based on public TCR beta signatures, there were indications of CMV infection and of a matching HLA type.

A single record per CDR3 protein comes from TCRdb applying MiXCR to the reads. Of around 130,000 distinct CDR3 sequences detected, approximately 9.2% appear once; the ten largest clones hold over 9.5%. CDR3 length equals 17 residues. Germline assignment: CDR1 LGHDT and CDR2 YNNKEL (reference sequence). J was trimmed by 6 bases and V by 3 bases; bases with no gene match: 11. The origin of this receptor is a human donor in good health (CMV status not recorded). Some clones in this sample may be carry-over from other donors' samples. This rearrangement joins TRBV3-1 to TRBJ2-3; 11 bases align to TRBD2. The source material was PBMCs. CDR3 sequence reads: CASSQSLLAGGHDTQYF. The DNA of the CDR3 is TGTGCCAGCAGCCAGTCCCTTCTAGCGGGGGGTCACGATACGCAGTATTTT.